This TCR beta chain was sequenced during a study of OX40 agonist ivuxolimab in advanced cancers. About the research overall: All patients had ivuxolimab intravenously every 2 weeks at 0.01 to 10 mg/kg. Participants averaged approximately 60 years of age (range about 23 to 79) and were around 83% male.

Clones were read by immunoSEQ multiplex PCR, and TCRdb kept only the in-frame ones, dropping some. The table records about 14,000 clones, about 89% of them present only once. Collection of blood occurred at baseline, at cycle 4 day 1, and at cycle 7 day 1. Sequenced material: CD4+ or CD8+ T cells sorted from blood, taken in a trial of the OX40 agonist ivuxolimab. The clonotype comes from an adult with an advanced solid tumor such as melanoma, head and neck, liver or kidney cancer.

CDR3 region: CASRSGTSGRARDNEQFF. CDR3 nucleotides: TGCGCCAGCAGATCCGGGACTAGCGGGAGGGCCAGAGACAATGAGCAGTTCTTC. The V call is TRBV5-1, the J call TRBJ2-1; 16 nucleotides line up with TRBD2. Losses at the gene ends were 5 bases for V and 5 bases for J; bases not matched to a gene: 10. The germline gives CDR1 SGHRS, CDR2 YFSETQ. The CDR3 consists of 18 residues.